Shown below are 21 T cell receptor beta chains from a single sample sequenced in a study of blood T cell repertoires in COVID-19. Repertoires were generated with immunoSEQ multiplex PCR, while TCRdb's copy carries only in-frame clones and drops some. The table shows some 150,000 clones, with 70% to 85% occurring only once. Sequenced sample: peripheral blood. Source of these receptors: a woman of 80 years or more with acute or convalescent COVID-19.

The V and J genes are TRBV25-1 and TRBJ1-3; 8 bases agree with TRBD1. Germline V gene data show CDR1 as MGHDK and CDR2 as SYGVNS. CDR3 size: 13 residues. Trimming took 6 bases from V and 6 from J; bases not matched to a gene: 4. This chain's CDR3 is CASRATGENTIYF. The CDR3 coding sequence is TGTGCCAGCAGGGCGACAGGGGAAAACACCATATATTTT. Combining the CDR3 with reference TRBV25-1 and TRBJ1-3 gives the whole variable domain EADIYQTPRYLVIGTGKKITLECSQTMGHDKMYWYQQDPGMELHLIHYSYGVNSTEKGDLSSESTVSRIRTEHFPLTLESARPSHTSQYLCASRATGENTIYFGEGSWLTVV.

This chain connects TRBV2 to TRBJ2-6; no firm D call. Trimming cost V 0 bases and J 1 base, with 4 bases left between them. The CDR3 consists of 15 residues. CDR1 and CDR2 (germline): SNHLY, FYNNEI. For the CDR3, the DNA is TGTGCCAGCAGTGAAGCCAGGTCTGGGGCCAACGTCCTGACTTTC. Protein product: CASSEARSGANVLTF. Variable domain in full (rest from reference TRBV2 and TRBJ2-6): EPEVTQTPSHQVTQMGQEVILRCVPISNHLYFYWYRQILGQKVEFLVSFYNNEISEKSEIFDDQFSVERPDGSNFTLKIRSTKLEDSAMYFCASSEARSGANVLTFGAGSRLTVL.

This chain joins TRBV6-2 or TRBV6-3 and TRBJ2-3, with TRBD1 identical over 7 bases. With V trimmed by 6 bases and J by 4 bases, 7 bases remained unmatched. The CDR3 is 14 amino acids. Germline V lookup: CDR1 MNHEY, CDR2 SVGEGT. CDR3 nucleotides: TGTGCCAGCAGCCAGACAGGGCCGGCAGATACGCAGTATTTT. This sequence encodes CASSQTGPADTQYF.

This clone has only a few counts. The rearrangement uses TRBV11-3 and TRBJ1-6, with D tentatively TRBD1 (5 bases). Germline V lookup: CDR1 SGHNT, CDR2 YENEEA. The CDR3 covers 14 residues. Between the trimmed V and J ends, which lost 2 bases and 11 bases, there was a span of 13 bases. The CDR3 spells CASSLFRQPPPLHF. The DNA of the CDR3 is TGTGCCAGCAGCTTATTTAGACAGCCGCCACCCCTCCACTTT.

The chain links TRBV3-1 (or the pseudogene TRBV3-2) to TRBJ1-1; 7 bases map to TRBD1. V gave up 0 bases and J gave up 2 bases; unmatched junction bases: 12. The CDR3 is 18 residues long. Germline V gives CDR1 LGHDT, CDR2 YNNKEL (reference sequence). The DNA for the CDR3 is TGTGCCAGCAGCCAAGACGCGTGGAGGGGGCGGAGAAACACTGAAGCTTTCTTT. Translating gives CASSQDAWRGRRNTEAFF.

The rearrangement joins TRBV7-8 to TRBJ1-5; D unresolved. Trimming stripped 5 bases from V and 4 bases from J, with 12 bases between. The CDR3 runs to 14 residues. Germline V gene sequence: CDR1 SGHVS, CDR2 FQNEAQ. The DNA for the CDR3 is TGTGCCAGCAGCCTATCCACTGAAAATCAGCCCCAGCATTTT. This translates into CASSLSTENQPQHF.

The chain has TRBV10-1 and TRBJ2-1; TRBD2 matches at 8 bases. CDR1 WNHNN and CDR2 SYGVQD come from the germline V gene (reference sequence). The CDR3 loop spans 15 amino acids. V dropped 2 bases and J dropped 5; count of bases not matched to a gene: 5. The CDR3 here is CASSEAGGLDNEQFF. CDR3 coding DNA: TGCGCCAGCAGTGAGGCGGGGGGCCTGGACAATGAGCAGTTCTTC.

The V call is TRBV2, the J call TRBJ2-5, with D possibly matching TRBD2 (6 bases). The CDR3 loop spans 16 amino acids. Germline V gene sequence: CDR1 SNHLY, CDR2 FYNNEI. V gave up 8 bases and J gave up 4 bases, with 23 bases separating them. The CDR3 DNA reads TGTGCCAGCTCCCCCCGCAGGCCCCGGGGGTTAGAGACCCAGTACTTC. Residues: CASSPRRPRGLETQYF.

The V call is TRBV12-3 or TRBV12-4, the J call TRBJ1-2, with D hard to call. Trimming stripped 3 bases from V and 4 bases from J, with 9 bases between. CDR3 length: 13 amino acids. CDR3 nucleotides: TGTGCCAGCAGTTTTACAGCCGGCTATGGCTACACCTTC. This codes for CASSFTAGYGYTF.

The J gene is TRBJ2-5, the V gene TRBV10-3, with TRBD2 identical over 14 bases. Trimming at V came to 6 bases and at J to 5 bases, leaving 8 bases not matched to a gene. CDR3 size: 16 residues. Germline loops: CDR1 ENHRY, CDR2 SYGVKD. The CDR3: CAISRLAGGPRETQYF. CDR3 DNA sequence: TGTGCCATCAGCCGACTAGCGGGGGGGCCGAGGGAGACCCAGTACTTC.

This clone appeared a single time. CDR3 nucleotide sequence: TGTGCCAGCAGCTTTCGACAGGGGCCATCCTACGAGCAGTACTTC. It specifies CASSFRQGPSYEQYF. The genes are TRBV7-2 and TRBJ2-7; 8 bases match TRBD1. This CDR3 spans 15 amino acids. Germline assignment: CDR1 SGHTA and CDR2 FQGNSA. V was pared by 3 bases and J by 1 base, with 5 bases of the junction left unmatched.

This clone occurred a few times. J is TRBJ1-2 and V is TRBV6-2 or TRBV6-3; 8 nucleotides align to TRBD1. Germline V gene sequence: CDR1 MNHEY, CDR2 SVGEGT. J gave up 3 bases and V 2 bases, and 8 bases lay outside the gene matches. The CDR3 runs 16 residues. The CDR3 region has the DNA TGTGCCAGCAGTTACGGGGGGACAGGCGCTCACTATGGCTACACCTTC. It specifies CASSYGGTGAHYGYTF.

J is TRBJ1-6 and V is TRBV5-1; TRBD1 matches 7 bases. Germline trimming cut 4 bases from V and 4 bases from J; bases unmatched to any gene: 8. The CDR3 loop spans 16 amino acids. The germline V gene has CDR1 SGHRS and CDR2 YFSETQ. Written as DNA, the CDR3 is TGCGCCAGCAGCGCTAACAGGGGTGGTTATAATTCACCCCTCCACTTT. Translation: CASSANRGGYNSPLHF. Drawing the rest from reference TRBV5-1 and TRBJ1-6, the complete variable domain is KAGVTQTPRYLIKTRGQQVTLSCSPISGHRSVSWYQQTPGQGLQFLFEYFSETQRNKGNFPGRFSGRQFSNSRSEMNVSTLELGDSALYLCASSANRGGYNSPLHFGNGTRLTVT.

CDR3: CAWKPRDRALMGNQPQHF. For the CDR3, the DNA is TGTGCCTGGAAGCCCCGAGACAGGGCTCTGATGGGCAATCAGCCCCAGCATTTT. The chain couples TRBV30 to TRBJ1-5, with TRBD1 matching 7 bases. This CDR3 comprises 18 residues. V lost 4 bases to trimming and J lost 2 bases; unmatched junction nucleotides: 17. CDR1 GTSNPN and CDR2 SVGIG come from the germline V gene (reference sequence).

The rearrangement joins TRBV2 to TRBJ1-6; D uncertain. The CDR3 is made up of 15 amino acids. The germline V and J ends were trimmed by 6 bases and 7 bases, with 16 bases remaining between them. The germline V gene encodes CDR1 SNHLY and CDR2 FYNNEI. The CDR3 DNA reads TGTGCCAGCAGCCAGGAAGACGCCCGCAATTCACCCCTCCACTTT. Its translation is CASSQEDARNSPLHF.

V usage is TRBV14 and J usage is TRBJ1-6; 7 bases are shared with TRBD1. Germline CDR1 SGHDN, CDR2 FVKESK. The CDR3 is 13 residues long. V lost 5 bases to trimming and J lost 6 bases; unmatched junction nucleotides: 1. CDR3 sequence: CASSGTVNSPLHF. DNA of the CDR3: TGTGCCAGCAGCGGGACAGTTAATTCACCCCTCCACTTT.

The rearrangement uses TRBV11-3 and TRBJ2-5; 11 bases fit TRBD2. The CDR3 is 16 amino acids. The V segment lost 4 bases and the J segment 5 bases; nucleotides outside the gene matches: 9. CDR1 and CDR2 (germline): SGHNT, YENEEA. In nucleotides, the CDR3 is TGTGCCAGCAGCTCCACTCTAGCGGGGGGAAGGGAGACCCAGTACTTC. Its translation: CASSSTLAGGRETQYF. The variable domain in full, completed from reference TRBV11-3 and TRBJ2-5, reads EAGVVQSPRYKIIEKKQPVAFWCNPISGHNTLYWYLQNLGQGPELLIRYENEEAVDDSQLPKDRFSAERLKGVDSTLKIQPAELGDSAVYLCASSSTLAGGRETQYFGPGTRLLVL.

The rearrangement links TRBV27 to TRBJ2-3; 10 nucleotides agree with TRBD2. CDR1 and CDR2 (germline): MNHEY, SMNVEV (reference sequence). This CDR3 has 15 residues. V shed 7 bases, J shed 9 bases, and the junction held 13 bases outside the gene matches. CDR3 loop: CASKRRSGGAETQYF. In DNA, the CDR3 is TGTGCCAGCAAGAGAAGGAGCGGGGGGGCCGAAACGCAGTATTTT.

This clone occurred a few times. The chain carries TRBV30 and TRBJ1-5; 8 bases line up with TRBD1. The CDR3 is 13 residues long. CDR1 and CDR2 from the germline V gene are GTSNPN and SVGIG (reference sequence). With 2 bases clipped from V and 6 bases from J, the junction kept 3 bases outside the gene matches. The CDR3 spells CAWSSGGGQPQHF. CDR3 in DNA: TGTGCCTGGAGTTCAGGGGGCGGTCAGCCCCAGCATTTT.

Comments on this clone: One junction end disagrees with the germline gene, perhaps due to a read error. Other nucleotide sequences from this sample produce the same CDR3. CDR3 in DNA: TGCGCCAGTAGTATACGAGGACAGGGAGGTCAGCCCCAGCATTTT. Protein sequence: CASSIRGQGGQPQHF. The chain joins TRBV19 to TRBJ1-5, with 8 bases aligning to TRBD1. The germline V gene has CDR1 LNHDA and CDR2 SQIVND (reference sequence). The CDR3 is made up of 15 amino acids.

This chain uses TRBV27 with TRBJ2-5; 8 bases agree with TRBD1. J gave up 5 bases and V 2 bases, and 4 bases lay outside the gene matches. This CDR3 contains 14 residues. Germline V gene sequence: CDR1 MNHEY, CDR2 SMNVEV (reference sequence). The CDR3 loop reads CASSLQGAGETQYF. The CDR3 DNA reads TGTGCCAGCAGTTTACAGGGGGCAGGGGAGACCCAGTACTTC.